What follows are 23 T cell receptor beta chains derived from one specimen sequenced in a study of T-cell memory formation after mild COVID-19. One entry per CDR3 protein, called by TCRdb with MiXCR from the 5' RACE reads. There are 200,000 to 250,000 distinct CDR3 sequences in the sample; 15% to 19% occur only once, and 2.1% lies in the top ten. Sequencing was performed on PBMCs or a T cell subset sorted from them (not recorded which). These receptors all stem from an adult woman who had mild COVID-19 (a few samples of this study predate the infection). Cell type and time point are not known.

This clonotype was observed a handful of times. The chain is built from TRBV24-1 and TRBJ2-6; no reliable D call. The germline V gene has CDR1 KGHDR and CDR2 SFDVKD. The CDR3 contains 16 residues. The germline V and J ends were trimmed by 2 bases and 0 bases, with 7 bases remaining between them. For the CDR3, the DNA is TGTGCCACCAGTGATTCTACACTCTCTGGGGCCAACGTCCTGACTTTC. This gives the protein CATSDSTLSGANVLTF.

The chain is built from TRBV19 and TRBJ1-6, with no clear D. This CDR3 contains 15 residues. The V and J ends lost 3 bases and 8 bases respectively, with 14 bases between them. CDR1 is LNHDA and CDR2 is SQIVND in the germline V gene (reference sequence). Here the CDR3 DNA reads TGTGCCAGTAGTATGGTTGGGCGGTCGGATTCACCCCTCCACTTT. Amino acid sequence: CASSMVGRSDSPLHF. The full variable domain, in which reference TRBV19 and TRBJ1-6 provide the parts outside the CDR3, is DGGITQSPKYLFRKEGQNVTLSCEQNLNHDAMYWYRQDPGQGLRLIYYSQIVNDFQKGDIAEGYSVSREKKESFPLTVTSAQKNPTAFYLCASSMVGRSDSPLHFGNGTRLTVT.

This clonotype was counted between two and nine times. CDR3 nucleotides: TGTGCCACCAGCAGAGATTCGGGGGAAGAGACCCAGTACTTC. Translating gives CATSRDSGEETQYF. V usage is TRBV15 and J usage is TRBJ2-5; a weak D match, TRBD2 (6 bases). The CDR3 totals 14 residues. CDR1 LNHNV and CDR2 YYDKDF come from the germline V gene (reference sequence). The V and J ends lost 0 bases and 3 bases respectively, with 8 bases between them.

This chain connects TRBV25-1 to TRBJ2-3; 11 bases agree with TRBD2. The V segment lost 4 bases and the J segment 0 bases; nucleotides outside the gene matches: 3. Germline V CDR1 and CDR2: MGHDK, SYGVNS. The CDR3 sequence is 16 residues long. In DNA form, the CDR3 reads TGTGCCAGCAGTGTAATAGCGGGGGGGAGCACAGATACGCAGTATTTT. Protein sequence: CASSVIAGGSTDTQYF.

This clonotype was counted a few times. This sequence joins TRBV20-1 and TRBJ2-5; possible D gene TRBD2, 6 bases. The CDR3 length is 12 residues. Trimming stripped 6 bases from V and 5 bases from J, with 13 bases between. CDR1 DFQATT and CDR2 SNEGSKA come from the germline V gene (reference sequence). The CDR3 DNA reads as TGCAGTGCGGTCCAGCGGGTGGAGACCCAGTACTTC. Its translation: CSAVQRVETQYF.

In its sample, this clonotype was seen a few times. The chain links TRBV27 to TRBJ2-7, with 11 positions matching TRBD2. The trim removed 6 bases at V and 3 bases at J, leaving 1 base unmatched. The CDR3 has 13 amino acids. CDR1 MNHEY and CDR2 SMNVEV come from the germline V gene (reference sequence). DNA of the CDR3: TGTGCCAGCAGGACTAGCGGGAACTACGAGCAGTACTTC. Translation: CASRTSGNYEQYF.

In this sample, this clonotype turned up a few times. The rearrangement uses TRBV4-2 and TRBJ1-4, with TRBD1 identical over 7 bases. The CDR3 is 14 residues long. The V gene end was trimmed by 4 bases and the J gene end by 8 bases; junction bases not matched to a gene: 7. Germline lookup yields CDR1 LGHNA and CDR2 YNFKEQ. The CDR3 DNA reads TGTGCCAGCAGCCTCGGGACAGCGACCGAAAAACTGTTTTTT. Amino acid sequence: CASSLGTATEKLFF.

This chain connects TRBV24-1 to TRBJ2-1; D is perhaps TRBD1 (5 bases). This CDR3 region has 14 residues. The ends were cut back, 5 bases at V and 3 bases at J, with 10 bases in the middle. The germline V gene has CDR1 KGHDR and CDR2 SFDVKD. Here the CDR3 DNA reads TGTGCCACCAGTGGGGGCTCCTACTACAATGAGCAGTTCTTC. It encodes CATSGGSYYNEQFF.

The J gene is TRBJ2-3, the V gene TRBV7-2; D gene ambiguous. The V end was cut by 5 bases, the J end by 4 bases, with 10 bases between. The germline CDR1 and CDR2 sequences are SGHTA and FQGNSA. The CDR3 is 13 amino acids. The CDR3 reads CASSNGFADTQYF. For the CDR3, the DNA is TGTGCCAGCAGCAACGGGTTTGCAGATACGCAGTATTTT.

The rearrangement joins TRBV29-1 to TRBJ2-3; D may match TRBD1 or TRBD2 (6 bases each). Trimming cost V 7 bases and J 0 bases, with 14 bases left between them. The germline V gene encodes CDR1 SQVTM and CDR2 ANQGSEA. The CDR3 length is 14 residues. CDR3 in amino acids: CSAAPGASTDTQYF. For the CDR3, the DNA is TGCAGCGCTGCCCCGGGGGCTAGCACAGATACGCAGTATTTT.

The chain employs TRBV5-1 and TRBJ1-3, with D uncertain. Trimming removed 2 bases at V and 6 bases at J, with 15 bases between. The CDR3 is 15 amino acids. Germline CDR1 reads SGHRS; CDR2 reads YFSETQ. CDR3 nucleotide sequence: TGCGCCAGCAGCTTCGGAGACCAGCCCCTAAACACCATATATTTT. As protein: CASSFGDQPLNTIYF.

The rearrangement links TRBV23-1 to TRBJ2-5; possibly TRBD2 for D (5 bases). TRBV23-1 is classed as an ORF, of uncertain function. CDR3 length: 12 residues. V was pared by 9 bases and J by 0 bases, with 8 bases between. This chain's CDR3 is CARVEDQETQYF. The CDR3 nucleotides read TGCGCCAGAGTGGAGGACCAAGAGACCCAGTACTTC.

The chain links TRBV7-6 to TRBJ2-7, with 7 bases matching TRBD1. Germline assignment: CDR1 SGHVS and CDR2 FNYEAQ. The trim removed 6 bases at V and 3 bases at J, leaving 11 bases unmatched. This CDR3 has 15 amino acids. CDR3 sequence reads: CASSPTGNLLYEQYV. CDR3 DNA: TGTGCCAGCAGTCCGACAGGGAACCTACTCTACGAGCAGTACGTC.

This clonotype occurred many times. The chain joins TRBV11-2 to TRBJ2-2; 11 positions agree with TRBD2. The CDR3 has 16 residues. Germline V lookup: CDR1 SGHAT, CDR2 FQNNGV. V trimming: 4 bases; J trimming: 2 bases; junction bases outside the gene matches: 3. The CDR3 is CASSSGLAANTGELFF. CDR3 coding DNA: TGTGCCAGCAGCTCGGGACTAGCGGCTAACACCGGGGAGCTGTTTTTT.

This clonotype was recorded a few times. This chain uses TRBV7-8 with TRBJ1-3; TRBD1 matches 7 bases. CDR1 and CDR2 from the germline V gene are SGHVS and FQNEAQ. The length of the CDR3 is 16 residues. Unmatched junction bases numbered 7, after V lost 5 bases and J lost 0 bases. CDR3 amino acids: CASSARQGFSGNTIYF. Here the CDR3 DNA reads TGTGCCAGCAGCGCCCGACAGGGCTTCTCTGGAAACACCATATATTTT. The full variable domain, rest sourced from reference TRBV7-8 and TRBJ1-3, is GAGVSQSPRYKVAKRGQDVALRCDPISGHVSLFWYQQALGQGPEFLTYFQNEAQLDKSGLPSDRFFAERPEGSVSTLKIQRTQQEDSAVYLCASSARQGFSGNTIYFGEGSWLTVV.

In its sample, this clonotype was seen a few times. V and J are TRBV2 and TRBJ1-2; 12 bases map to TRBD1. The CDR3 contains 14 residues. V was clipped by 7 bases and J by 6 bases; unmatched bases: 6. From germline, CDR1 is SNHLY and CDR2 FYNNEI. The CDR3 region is CASTGDRGLDGYTF. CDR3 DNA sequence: TGTGCCAGCACCGGGGACAGGGGGCTCGATGGCTACACCTTC.

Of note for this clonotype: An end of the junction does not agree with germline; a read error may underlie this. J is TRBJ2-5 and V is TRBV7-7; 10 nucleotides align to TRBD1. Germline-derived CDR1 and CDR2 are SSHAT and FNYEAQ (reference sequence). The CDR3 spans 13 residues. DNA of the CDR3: TGTGCTAGCAGCCGACAGGGGGCTGAGACCCAGTACTTC. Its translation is CASSRQGAETQYF.

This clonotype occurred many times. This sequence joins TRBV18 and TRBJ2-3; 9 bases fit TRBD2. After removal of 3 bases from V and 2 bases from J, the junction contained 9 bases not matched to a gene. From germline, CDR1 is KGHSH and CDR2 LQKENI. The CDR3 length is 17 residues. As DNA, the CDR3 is TGTGCCAGCTCACCCCCTAGCGGGAACCCCCTCACAGATACGCAGTATTTT. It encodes CASSPPSGNPLTDTQYF. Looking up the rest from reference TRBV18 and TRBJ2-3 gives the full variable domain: NAGVMQNPRHLVRRRGQEARLRCSPMKGHSHVYWYRQLPEEGLKFMVYLQKENIIDESGMPKERFSAEFPKEGPSILRIQQVVRGDSAAYFCASSPPSGNPLTDTQYFGPGTRLTVL.

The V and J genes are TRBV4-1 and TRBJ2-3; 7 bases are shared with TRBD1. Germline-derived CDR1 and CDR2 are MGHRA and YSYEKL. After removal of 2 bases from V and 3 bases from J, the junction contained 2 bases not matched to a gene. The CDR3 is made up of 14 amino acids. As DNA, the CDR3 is TGCGCCAGCAGCCAAACAGGGGTAACAGATACGCAGTATTTT. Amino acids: CASSQTGVTDTQYF.

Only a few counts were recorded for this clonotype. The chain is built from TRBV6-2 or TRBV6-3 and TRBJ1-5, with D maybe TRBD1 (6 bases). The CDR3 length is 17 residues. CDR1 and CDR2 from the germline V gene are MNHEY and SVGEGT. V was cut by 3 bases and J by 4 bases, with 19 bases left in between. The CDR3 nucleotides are TGTGCCAGCAGTTATCGCGCAGGGGACGGTTTTAATCAGCCCCAGCATTTT. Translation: CASSYRAGDGFNQPQHF.

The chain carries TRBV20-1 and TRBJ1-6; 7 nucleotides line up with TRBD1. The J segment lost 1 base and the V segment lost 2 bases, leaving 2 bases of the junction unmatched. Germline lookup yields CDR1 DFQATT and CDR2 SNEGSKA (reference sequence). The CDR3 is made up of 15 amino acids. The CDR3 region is CSARYRGSYNSPLHF. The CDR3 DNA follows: TGCAGTGCTAGATACAGGGGTTCCTATAATTCACCCCTCCACTTT.

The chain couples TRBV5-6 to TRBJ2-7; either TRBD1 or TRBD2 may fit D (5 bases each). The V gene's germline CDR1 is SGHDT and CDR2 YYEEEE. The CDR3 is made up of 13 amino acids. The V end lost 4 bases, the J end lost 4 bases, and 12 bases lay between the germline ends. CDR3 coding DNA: TGTGCCAGCAGCCCCGTCGAGGGGTACGAGCAGTACTTC. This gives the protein CASSPVEGYEQYF. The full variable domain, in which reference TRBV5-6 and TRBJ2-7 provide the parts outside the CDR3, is DAGVTQSPTHLIKTRGQQVTLRCSPKSGHDTVSWYQQALGQGPQFIFQYYEEEERQRGNFPDRFSGHQFPNYSSELNVNALLLGDSALYLCASSPVEGYEQYFGPGTRLTVT.

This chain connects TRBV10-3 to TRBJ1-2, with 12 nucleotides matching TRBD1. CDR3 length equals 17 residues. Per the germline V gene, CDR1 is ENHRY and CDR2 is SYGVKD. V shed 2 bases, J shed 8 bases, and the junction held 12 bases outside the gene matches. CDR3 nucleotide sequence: TGTGCCATCAGTGAGCCGACCGGGACAGGGGGCGCAGAAGGCTACACCTTC. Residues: CAISEPTGTGGAEGYTF.